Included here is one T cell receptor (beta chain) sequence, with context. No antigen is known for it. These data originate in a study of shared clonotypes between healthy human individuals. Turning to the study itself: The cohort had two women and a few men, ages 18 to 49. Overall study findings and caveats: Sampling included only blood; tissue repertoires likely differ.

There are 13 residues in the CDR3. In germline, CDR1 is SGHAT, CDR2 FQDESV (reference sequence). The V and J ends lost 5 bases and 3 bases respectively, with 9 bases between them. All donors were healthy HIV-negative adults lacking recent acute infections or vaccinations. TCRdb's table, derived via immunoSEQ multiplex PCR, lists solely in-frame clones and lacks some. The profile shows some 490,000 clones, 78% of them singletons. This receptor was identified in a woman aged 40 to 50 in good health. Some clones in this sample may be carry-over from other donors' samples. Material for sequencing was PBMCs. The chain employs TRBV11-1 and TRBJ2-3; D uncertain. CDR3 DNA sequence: TGTGCCAGCAGCCTGAGTCCGACAGATACGCAGTATTTT. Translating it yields CASSLSPTDTQYF.